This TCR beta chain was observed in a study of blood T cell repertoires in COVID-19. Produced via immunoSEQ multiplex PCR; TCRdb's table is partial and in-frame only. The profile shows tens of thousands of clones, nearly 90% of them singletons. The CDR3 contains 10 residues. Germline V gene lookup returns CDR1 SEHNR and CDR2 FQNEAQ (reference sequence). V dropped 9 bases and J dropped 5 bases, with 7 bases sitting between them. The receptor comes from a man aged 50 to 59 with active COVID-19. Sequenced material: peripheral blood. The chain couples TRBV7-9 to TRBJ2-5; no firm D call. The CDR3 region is CASSLETQYF. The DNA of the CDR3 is TGTGCCAGTAGTCTCGAGACCCAGTACTTC.